One sample yielded the 13 T cell receptor beta chains listed below, sequenced in a study of blood T cell repertoires in COVID-19. Produced via immunoSEQ multiplex PCR; TCRdb's table is partial and in-frame only. This repertoire shows some 380,000 clones, roughly 88% found once; its top ten account for over 2%. What was sequenced was PBMCs or T cells enriched from blood (not recorded which). The receptors originated from a woman in her forties with acute COVID-19.

This sequence joins TRBV5-4 and TRBJ2-1; D is perhaps TRBD1 (6 bases). Germline V CDR1 and CDR2: SGHNT, YYREEE (reference sequence). V was clipped by 3 bases and J by 2 bases, with 12 bases between them. The CDR3 has 15 residues. The CDR3 loop is CASSSRGNAYNEQFF. For the CDR3, the DNA is TGTGCCAGCAGCTCCAGGGGAAACGCCTACAATGAGCAGTTCTTC.

This clone was counted a single time. The chain links TRBV11-2 to TRBJ1-2; possible D gene TRBD1, 5 bases. CDR1 SGHAT and CDR2 FQNNGV come from the germline V gene. The CDR3 spans 15 residues. Deletions cut 0 bases from V and 2 bases from J, with 10 bases between. The CDR3 loop is CASSLDSGMNYGYTF. The CDR3 DNA sequence: TGTGCCAGCAGCTTAGATTCAGGGATGAACTATGGCTACACCTTC.

The chain employs TRBV24-1 and TRBJ1-2; D call uncertain. The V gene's germline CDR1 is KGHDR and CDR2 SFDVKD. V lost 3 bases to trimming and J lost 8 bases, with 15 bases between them. The CDR3 has 14 amino acids. CDR3 DNA sequence: TGTGCCACCAGTGATCACCGGGAAGGAGGAGGCTACACCTTC. Protein product: CATSDHREGGGYTF.

The chain couples TRBV5-6 to TRBJ2-2, with no clear D. Germline V lookup: CDR1 SGHDT, CDR2 YYEEEE. V lost 2 bases and J lost 7, with 12 bases in between. This CDR3 has 14 amino acids. Written as DNA, the CDR3 is TGTGCCAGCAGCTTAAGTATGGCTGGCGGGGAGCTGTTTTTT. Residues: CASSLSMAGGELFF.

V usage is TRBV11-3 and J usage is TRBJ2-5, with TRBD2 identical over 15 bases. CDR3 length: 16 residues. Germline V gene data show CDR1 as SGHNT and CDR2 as YENEEA. The junction had 8 bases not matched to a gene; V was cut back by 5 bases and J by 7 bases. CDR3 region: CASSAGLAGGLGTQYF. In nucleotides, the CDR3 is TGTGCCAGCAGCGCAGGACTAGCGGGGGGGCTTGGGACCCAGTACTTC. The full variable domain, its missing parts supplied by reference TRBV11-3 and TRBJ2-5, is EAGVVQSPRYKIIEKKQPVAFWCNPISGHNTLYWYLQNLGQGPELLIRYENEEAVDDSQLPKDRFSAERLKGVDSTLKIQPAELGDSAVYLCASSAGLAGGLGTQYFGPGTRLLVL.

This chain joins TRBV13 and TRBJ2-1; TRBD1 matches 7 bases. V was pared by 5 bases and J by 6 bases, with 7 bases of the junction left unmatched. This CDR3 is built from 14 residues. Looked up from germline, CDR1 is PRHDT and CDR2 is FYEKMQ (reference sequence). The CDR3 protein is CASSPRQGINEQFF. The DNA for the CDR3 is TGTGCCAGCAGCCCGAGACAGGGTATCAATGAGCAGTTCTTC.

This chain joins TRBV6-5 and TRBJ1-2; the match to TRBD1 covers 7 bases. There are 13 residues in the CDR3. Germline loops: CDR1 MNHEY, CDR2 SVGAGI. J gave up 4 bases and V 10 bases, and 9 bases lay outside the gene matches. The CDR3 sequence is CATRQGPGYGYTF. In DNA, the CDR3 is TGTGCCACCAGACAGGGCCCCGGCTATGGCTACACCTTC.

The V gene is TRBV25-1, the J gene TRBJ1-2; 12 nucleotides align to TRBD1. Trimming at V came to 3 bases and at J to 7 bases, leaving 9 bases not matched to a gene. Germline values: CDR1 MGHDK, CDR2 SYGVNS. CDR3 length equals 16 residues. The CDR3 here is CASSDPPGQGASGYTF. The CDR3, as DNA: TGTGCCAGCAGTGACCCTCCGGGACAGGGGGCGAGTGGCTACACCTTC.

The chain is built from TRBV9 and TRBJ1-1; D not resolved. The CDR3 covers 15 residues. CDR1 and CDR2 (germline): SGDLS, YYNGEE. Trimming stripped 4 bases from V and 4 bases from J, with 17 bases between. The CDR3 coding sequence is TGTGCCAGCAGCCCCGCGCTCCGTTCGAGCACTGAAGCTTTCTTT. The encoded protein is CASSPALRSSTEAFF.

The rearrangement joins TRBV6-5 to TRBJ1-6; 8 positions match TRBD1. The germline CDR1 and CDR2 sequences are MNHEY and SVGAGI. Trimming took 1 base from V and 10 from J; bases not matched to a gene: 6. This CDR3 has 15 amino acids. The CDR3 DNA reads as TGTGCCAGCAGTTACTTGGACAGGGCCAAATCACCCCTCCACTTT. Translation: CASSYLDRAKSPLHF.

This rearrangement joins TRBV30 to TRBJ2-3, with 8 bases fitting TRBD1. The V and J ends lost 3 bases and 4 bases, in that order; junction bases with no gene match: 0. The CDR3 is made up of 12 amino acids. Germline lookup yields CDR1 GTSNPN and CDR2 SVGIG (reference sequence). The CDR3 DNA sequence: TGTGCCTGGAGGACAGGGGCAGATACGCAGTATTTT. Translation: CAWRTGADTQYF. Full variable domain (missing parts from reference TRBV30 and TRBJ2-3): SQTIHQWPATLVQPVGSPLSLECTVEGTSNPNLYWYRQAAGRGLQLLFYSVGIGQISSEVPQNLSASRPQDRQFILSSKKLLLSDSGFYLCAWRTGADTQYFGPGTRLTVL.

V is TRBV5-4 and J is TRBJ2-7, with a tentative D call TRBD2 (6 bases). Germline V gene data show CDR1 as SGHNT and CDR2 as YYREEE (reference sequence). The CDR3 runs to 13 residues. Trimming shortened V by 7 bases and J by 0 bases, and 11 bases separated the two germline ends. In DNA form, the CDR3 reads TGTGCCAGCTGGGACTGGAGCTCCTACGAGCAGTACTTC. Its protein is CASWDWSSYEQYF. Filled out from reference TRBV5-4 and TRBJ2-7, the complete variable domain reads ETGVTQSPTHLIKTRGQQVTLRCSSQSGHNTVSWYQQALGQGPQFIFQYYREEENGRGNFPPRFSGLQFPNYSSELNVNALELDDSALYLCASWDWSSYEQYFGPGTRLTVT.

This chain's CDR3 is CASREGSANEKLFF. The CDR3 DNA reads TGTGCCAGCAGAGAGGGTTCGGCTAATGAAAAACTGTTTTTT. The chain couples TRBV6-5 to TRBJ1-4; no firm D call. Germline V CDR1 and CDR2: MNHEY, SVGAGI. The CDR3 sequence is 14 residues long. V was shortened by 6 bases and J by 3 bases, with 11 bases between the two germline ends.